The 13 T cell receptor beta chains below all came from one sample that was sequenced in a study of cytomegalovirus exposure and HLA in healthy donors. The study ran its PCR with 60 Vbeta and 13 Jbeta primers. TCRdb's table, derived via immunoSEQ multiplex PCR, lists solely in-frame clones and lacks some. The data show more than 100,000 clones, 75% to 90% seen once. Sample: PBMCs. These receptors were obtained from a young man in good health and CMV-seronegative.

The rearrangement joins TRBV5-4 to TRBJ2-1, with 8 bases aligning to TRBD1. Trimming removed 0 bases from V and 1 base from J; junction bases left unmatched: 0. The CDR3 has 15 residues. Germline loops: CDR1 SGHNT, CDR2 YYREEE (reference sequence). The CDR3 loop is CASSLDRGSYNEQFF. The CDR3 bases are TGTGCCAGCAGCTTGGACAGGGGGTCCTACAATGAGCAGTTCTTC. Using reference TRBV5-4 and TRBJ2-1 for the parts outside the CDR3, the full variable domain is ETGVTQSPTHLIKTRGQQVTLRCSSQSGHNTVSWYQQALGQGPQFIFQYYREEENGRGNFPPRFSGLQFPNYSSELNVNALELDDSALYLCASSLDRGSYNEQFFGPGTRLTVL.

The chain uses TRBV30 and TRBJ2-3, with TRBD2 as a possible D gene (7 bases). Deletions cut 0 bases from V and 8 bases from J, with 18 bases between. Germline CDR1 GTSNPN, CDR2 SVGIG (reference sequence). This CDR3 is built from 15 residues. The CDR3 region is CAWSVDGGLRRTQYF. DNA of the CDR3: TGTGCCTGGAGTGTGGACGGGGGGCTTCGGCGTACGCAGTATTTT.

CDR3 bases: TGCGCCAGCAGCCAAGGATGGAGTGGGGGAGGCACTGAAGCTTTCTTT. This encodes CASSQGWSGGGTEAFF. This chain joins TRBV4-3 and TRBJ1-1, with D possibly TRBD1 on 5 matching bases. Between the trimmed V and J ends, which lost 1 base and 4 bases, there was a span of 16 bases. Germline values: CDR1 LGHNA, CDR2 YSLEER. The CDR3 loop spans 16 amino acids.

The CDR3: CSAVTGVDNYGYTF. CDR3 bases: TGCAGCGCGGTTACAGGGGTCGATAACTATGGCTACACCTTC. This chain uses TRBV29-1 with TRBJ1-2; 7 positions match TRBD1. Losses at the gene ends were 7 bases for V and 1 base for J; bases not matched to a gene: 9. The CDR3 extends over 14 amino acids. Germline values: CDR1 SQVTM, CDR2 ANQGSEA.

V usage is TRBV5-1 and J usage is TRBJ1-2, with a tentative D call TRBD1 (6 bases). Germline-derived CDR1 and CDR2 are SGHRS and YFSETQ. The CDR3 has 14 residues. V was clipped by 4 bases and J by 8 bases, with 18 bases between them. CDR3 loop: CASSQTGTLKGYTF. The CDR3 nucleotides are TGCGCCAGCAGCCAGACCGGGACACTAAAAGGCTACACCTTC.

The V call is TRBV9, the J call TRBJ1-1; 7 nucleotides agree with TRBD1. V was pared by 2 bases and J by 1 base, with 5 bases of the junction left unmatched. The CDR3 is made up of 15 amino acids. Germline V gives CDR1 SGDLS, CDR2 YYNGEE. In DNA, the CDR3 is TGTGCCAGCAGCGTTGAGGGGGCACGGAACACTGAAGCTTTCTTT. Translated, it gives CASSVEGARNTEAFF.

This clone was seen only a few times. The chain is built from TRBV7-6 and TRBJ1-1; D is possibly TRBD1 (5 bases). The V end lost 0 bases, the J end lost 8 bases, and 10 bases lay between the germline ends. CDR1 SGHVS and CDR2 FNYEAQ come from the germline V gene. CDR3 size: 13 residues. Here the CDR3 DNA reads TGTGCCAGCAGCTTAGCAGGGGCGGACGAAGCTTTCTTT. It codes for CASSLAGADEAFF. Full variable domain (remainder filled in from reference TRBV7-6 and TRBJ1-1): GAGVSQSPRYKVTKRGQDVALRCDPISGHVSLYWYRQALGQGPEFLTYFNYEAQQDKSGLPNDRFSAERPEGSISTLTIQRTEQRDSAMYRCASSLAGADEAFFGQGTRLTVV.

As concerns this clone: The sample carries other DNA sequences with the same CDR3. This chain links TRBV7-8 with TRBJ2-7, with a tentative D call TRBD1 (6 bases). Per germline, CDR1 SGHVS and CDR2 FQNEAQ. The CDR3 has 13 residues. The CDR3 here is CSSKQGPAYEQYF. The CDR3, as DNA: TGTTCTAGCAAGCAGGGGCCGGCTTACGAGCAGTACTTC.

This clone was found once. The chain employs TRBV18 and TRBJ2-7; D unresolved. Trimming stripped 2 bases from V and 0 bases from J, with 11 bases between. The CDR3 totals 15 residues. CDR1 is KGHSH and CDR2 is LQKENI in the germline V gene. This chain's CDR3 is CASSPGPVVSYEQYF. In DNA, the CDR3 is TGTGCCAGCTCACCAGGGCCGGTAGTCTCCTACGAGCAGTACTTC.

The genes are TRBV5-8 and TRBJ2-4; no reliable D call. Trimming removed 2 bases from V and 0 bases from J, with 9 bases in between. CDR1 is SGHTS and CDR2 is YDEGEE in the germline V gene. CDR3 size: 15 residues. The chain's CDR3 is CASSFGGLAKNIQYF. Written as DNA, the CDR3 is TGTGCCAGCAGCTTCGGCGGATTAGCCAAAAACATTCAGTACTTC.

The chain recombines TRBV6-1 with TRBJ1-1; tentative D call: TRBD1 (5 bases). V shed 3 bases and J shed 0 bases, with 8 bases lying between them. This CDR3 region has 14 residues. The germline V gene encodes CDR1 MNHNS and CDR2 SASEGT. The CDR3 region is CASSEGGLNTEAFF. The CDR3 DNA reads as TGTGCCAGCAGTGAGGGGGGGTTGAACACTGAAGCTTTCTTT.

Regarding this clone: A junction end diverges from the germline sequence, so it may reflect a read error. J is TRBJ1-5 and V is TRBV30, with TRBD1 as a possible D gene (6 bases). The CDR3 consists of 14 residues. The germline V gene encodes CDR1 GTSNPN and CDR2 SVGIG (reference sequence). In nucleotides, the CDR3 is TGTGTCTGGAGTGAAGGGGGTAGCAATCAGCCCCAGCATTTT. This gives the protein CVWSEGGSNQPQHF.

The chain employs TRBV7-2 and TRBJ2-7, with D maybe TRBD2 (6 bases). V was trimmed by 7 bases and J by 0 bases, leaving 16 bases between them. The CDR3 covers 15 residues. CDR1 is SGHTA, CDR2 FQGNSA, per germline. The CDR3: CASTGRGLSSYEQYF. CDR3 DNA sequence: TGTGCCAGCACCGGACGGGGGTTGAGCTCCTACGAGCAGTACTTC.